Reported below is one T cell receptor beta chain. Its cognate antigen is unknown. This sample stems from a study of identical twins. Study-wide points: Carriage of fewer insertions was seen in abundant cord blood beta clonotypes, whereas memory repertoires showed none.

CDR3 length equals 14 residues. J lost 5 bases, V lost 6 bases, and 5 bases had no gene match. Addition of a universal primer site occurred through template switching, and cDNA carried unique molecular identifiers. TCRdb called the 5' RACE reads again in MiXCR, with one record for every CDR3 protein. This table holds 300,000 to 400,000 distinct CDR3 sequences, approximately 9.1% found once. Sequencing was done on a sample of naive T cells sorted from blood. The V and J genes are TRBV12-3 or TRBV12-4 and TRBJ2-1; 9 bases align to TRBD2. The TCR sequence derives from a woman in her fifties or sixties in good health. CDR3 residues: CASRGGRANNEQFF. The DNA for the CDR3 is TGTGCCAGCAGGGGCGGGAGGGCAAACAATGAGCAGTTCTTC.